The 18 T cell receptor beta chains given below trace back to one sample, sequenced in a study of OX40 agonist ivuxolimab in advanced cancers. Repertoires were generated with immunoSEQ multiplex PCR, while TCRdb's copy carries only in-frame clones and drops some. There are some 44,000 clones in the sample; more than 80% occur only once, and roughly 4.5% lies in the top ten. The sample consisted of CD4+ or CD8+ T cells sorted from blood, taken in a trial of the OX40 agonist ivuxolimab. The source is an adult with an advanced solid tumor such as melanoma, head and neck, liver or kidney cancer.

This chain connects TRBV19 to TRBJ2-2; TRBD2 matches 11 bases. This CDR3 has 16 amino acids. V trimming: 5 bases; J trimming: 2 bases; junction bases outside the gene matches: 4. Germline lookup yields CDR1 LNHDA and CDR2 SQIVND (reference sequence). DNA of the CDR3: TGTGCCAGTAGTCCGGGACTAGCGGCTAACACCGGGGAGCTGTTTTTT. Amino acids: CASSPGLAANTGELFF.

The rearrangement links TRBV7-2 to TRBJ1-2, with 9 bases lining up with TRBD1. The CDR3 covers 14 residues. V lost 3 bases and J lost 6; bases outside the gene matches: 5. Germline V gene sequence: CDR1 SGHTA, CDR2 FQGNSA. The CDR3 protein is CASSLTGGSDGYTF. CDR3 coding DNA: TGTGCCAGCAGCTTGACAGGGGGTTCTGATGGCTACACCTTC. The full variable domain, rest sourced from reference TRBV7-2 and TRBJ1-2, is GAGVSQSPSNKVTEKGKDVELRCDPISGHTALYWYRQSLGQGLEFLIYFQGNSAPDKSGLPSDRFSAERTGGSVSTLTIQRTQQEDSAVYLCASSLTGGSDGYTFGSGTRLTVV.

CDR3 sequence: CASSPRTSLNTGELFF. The CDR3 DNA is TGTGCCAGCAGCCCTCGGACTAGCCTGAACACCGGGGAGCTGTTTTTT. The gene calls are TRBV7-8 and TRBJ2-2; 8 bases map to TRBD2. V lost 5 bases to trimming and J lost 1 base; unmatched junction nucleotides: 6. The CDR3 is made up of 16 amino acids. CDR1 is SGHVS, CDR2 FQNEAQ, per germline. Combining the CDR3 with reference TRBV7-8 and TRBJ2-2 gives the whole variable domain GAGVSQSPRYKVAKRGQDVALRCDPISGHVSLFWYQQALGQGPEFLTYFQNEAQLDKSGLPSDRFFAERPEGSVSTLKIQRTQQEDSAVYLCASSPRTSLNTGELFFGEGSRLTVL.

The gene calls are TRBV11-2 and TRBJ1-4; no reliable D call. From germline, CDR1 is SGHAT and CDR2 FQNNGV. The V end was cut by 2 bases, the J end by 8 bases, with 12 bases between. The CDR3 totals 14 residues. CDR3 sequence: CASSLPRRREKLFF. The CDR3, as DNA: TGTGCCAGCAGCTTACCCCGTCGGAGGGAAAAACTGTTTTTT.

The chain employs TRBV4-1 and TRBJ2-7, with TRBD1 identical over 7 bases. Germline lookup yields CDR1 MGHRA and CDR2 YSYEKL. CDR3 size: 17 residues. V gave up 0 bases and J gave up 4 bases; unmatched junction bases: 12. CDR3 bases: TGCGCCAGCAGCCAAGAAGGCGTCCCGGGACAGAAATACGAGCAGTACTTC. It codes for CASSQEGVPGQKYEQYF.

J is TRBJ1-2 and V is TRBV11-2; D gene uncertain. The CDR3 consists of 15 residues. Trimming pared 0 bases from V and 5 bases from J, leaving 13 bases between. Germline lookup yields CDR1 SGHAT and CDR2 FQNNGV. CDR3 in amino acids: CASSLEVGPGYGYTF. The CDR3, as DNA: TGTGCCAGCAGCTTAGAAGTAGGGCCGGGGTATGGCTACACCTTC.

The chain employs TRBV19 and TRBJ1-1, with D unresolved. The CDR3 consists of 14 residues. The germline gives CDR1 LNHDA, CDR2 SQIVND (reference sequence). Trimming stripped 4 bases from V and 2 bases from J, with 11 bases between. The CDR3: CASSSIETNTEAFF. The CDR3 nucleotides read TGTGCCAGTAGTAGTATCGAGACAAACACTGAAGCTTTCTTT.

This chain joins TRBV7-9 and TRBJ1-6, with 8 bases fitting TRBD1. Germline loops: CDR1 SEHNR, CDR2 FQNEAQ (reference sequence). Trimming at V came to 0 bases and at J to 7 bases, leaving 2 bases not matched to a gene. The CDR3 has 15 residues. The CDR3 here is CASSLAQGANSPLHF. CDR3 nucleotide sequence: TGTGCCAGCAGCTTAGCCCAGGGGGCGAATTCACCCCTCCACTTT.

The chain combines TRBV15 with TRBJ1-4, with D uncertain. Germline CDR1 LNHNV, CDR2 YYDKDF (reference sequence). V was trimmed by 0 bases and J by 8 bases, leaving 13 bases between them. This CDR3 has 15 amino acids. The CDR3 spells CATSREAKKGEKLFF. CDR3 sequence (DNA): TGTGCCACCAGCAGAGAGGCAAAAAAGGGAGAAAAACTGTTTTTT.

This clone was detected a few times. The chain links TRBV27 to TRBJ1-1; D perhaps matches TRBD1 (6 bases). Germline V gives CDR1 MNHEY, CDR2 SMNVEV (reference sequence). This CDR3 is built from 14 residues. Trimming left V 3 bases short and J 1 base short, with 9 bases between. The CDR3 sequence is CASSFRGSNTEAFF. DNA of the CDR3: TGTGCCAGCAGTTTCAGGGGCTCGAACACTGAAGCTTTCTTT.

The V gene is TRBV7-9, the J gene TRBJ1-1; D is unclear. The length of the CDR3 is 12 residues. Trimming pared 0 bases from V and 10 bases from J, leaving 9 bases between. CDR1 SEHNR and CDR2 FQNEAQ come from the germline V gene (reference sequence). The DNA of the CDR3 is TGTGCCAGCAGCTTAGCGGAGTCGGGAGCTTTCTTT. Translated: CASSLAESGAFF.

The chain recombines TRBV6-1 with TRBJ1-3, with D possibly TRBD1 on 5 matching bases. The CDR3 is 13 amino acids. V lost 11 bases to trimming and J lost 0 bases, with 11 bases between them. The V gene's germline CDR1 is MNHNS and CDR2 SASEGT. The CDR3 nucleotides read TGTGCCGTTAAGGGGAGCTCTGGAAACACCATATATTTT. Its protein product is CAVKGSSGNTIYF.

In nucleotides, the CDR3 is TGTGCCAGCAGTACCTTCCTTACAACTAATGAAAAACTGTTTTTT. Translation gives CASSTFLTTNEKLFF. The chain employs TRBV28 and TRBJ1-4, with unresolved D. CDR3 length: 15 residues. V was trimmed by 5 bases and J by 0 bases, leaving 10 bases between them. Germline loops: CDR1 MDHEN, CDR2 SYDVKM.

This clone was seen more than once but under ten times. The chain recombines TRBV30 with TRBJ1-6; perhaps TRBD1 as D (5 bases). Trimming pared 1 base from V and 9 bases from J, leaving 22 bases between. The CDR3 is made up of 17 amino acids. Germline-derived CDR1 and CDR2 are GTSNPN and SVGIG (reference sequence). DNA for the CDR3: TGTGCCTGGAGTGCCATTGTCGGGGCGCTAGTTGGTTCACCCCTCCACTTT. It translates to CAWSAIVGALVGSPLHF.

The V call is TRBV16, the J call TRBJ1-4, with D unresolved. Germline lookup yields CDR1 KGHSY and CDR2 FQNENV. The V gene lost 1 base and the J gene lost 7 bases, with 7 bases spanning the gap. The CDR3 runs to 13 residues. CDR3 nucleotides: TGTGCCAGCAGCCAATTGGGGAGTGAAAAACTGTTTTTT. It yields the protein CASSQLGSEKLFF. The complete variable domain, with remaining parts taken from reference TRBV16 and TRBJ1-4, reads GEEVAQTPKHLVRGEGQKAKLYCAPIKGHSYVFWYQQVLKNEFKFLISFQNENVFDETGMPKERFSAKCLPNSPCSLEIQATKLEDSAVYFCASSQLGSEKLFFGSGTQLSVL.

The V gene is TRBV19, the J gene TRBJ1-6; D is possibly TRBD1 (5 bases). This CDR3 is 15 amino acids long. CDR1 is LNHDA and CDR2 is SQIVND in the germline V gene (reference sequence). Between the trimmed V and J ends, which lost 6 bases and 8 bases, there was a span of 17 bases. Written as DNA, the CDR3 is TGTGCCAGTAGGAGGATACAGATGGGACATTCACCCCTCCACTTT. This gives the protein CASRRIQMGHSPLHF.

This chain links TRBV6-6 with TRBJ1-5; TRBD1 matches at 7 bases. Germline V gene sequence: CDR1 MNHNY, CDR2 SVGAGI (reference sequence). J lost 1 base, V lost 7 bases, and 7 bases had no gene match. The CDR3 loop spans 15 amino acids. Here the CDR3 DNA reads TGTGCCAGCACTAAGGGACAGTCAAGCAATCAGCCCCAGCATTTT. This translates into CASTKGQSSNQPQHF.

The gene calls are TRBV28 and TRBJ1-4; 9 bases match TRBD1. Losses at the gene ends were 6 bases for V and 7 bases for J; bases not matched to a gene: 12. Looked up from germline, CDR1 is MDHEN and CDR2 is SYDVKM. The CDR3 has 16 residues. The CDR3 here is CASRGDRVLSGEKLFF. CDR3 sequence (DNA): TGTGCCAGCAGAGGGGACAGGGTCCTTTCGGGTGAAAAACTGTTTTTT.